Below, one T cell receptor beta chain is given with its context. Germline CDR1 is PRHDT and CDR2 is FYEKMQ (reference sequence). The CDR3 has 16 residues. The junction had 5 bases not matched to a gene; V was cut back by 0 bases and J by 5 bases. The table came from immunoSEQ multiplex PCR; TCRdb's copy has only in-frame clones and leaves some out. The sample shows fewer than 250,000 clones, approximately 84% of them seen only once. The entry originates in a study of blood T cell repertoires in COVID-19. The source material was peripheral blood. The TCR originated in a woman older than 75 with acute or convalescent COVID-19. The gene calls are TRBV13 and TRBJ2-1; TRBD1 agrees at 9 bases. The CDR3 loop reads CASSLGGQGNHNEQFF. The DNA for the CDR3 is TGTGCCAGCAGCTTAGGGGGACAGGGAAACCACAATGAGCAGTTCTTC. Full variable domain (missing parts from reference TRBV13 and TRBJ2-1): AAGVIQSPRHLIKEKRETATLKCYPIPRHDTVYWYQQGPGQDPQFLISFYEKMQSDKGSIPDRFSAQQFSDYHSELNMSSLELGDSALYFCASSLGGQGNHNEQFFGPGTRLTVL.